Below, 16 T cell receptor beta chains from the same sample are listed, as sequenced in a study of vaccination effects on CD4 cells after COVID-19. Scientists isolated CD4+ T cells after an approximately 10-day culture period ended. Participants received two doses of either the BNT162b2 or mRNA-1273 vaccine. These receptors have no identified antigens. Generated by immunoSEQ multiplex PCR, the TCRdb table keeps only in-frame clones and is missing some. The data contain under 35,000 clones, around 70% of them singletons. Sequenced material: CD4+ T cells from PBMCs cultured without peptide, taken after COVID-19 vaccination. These receptors were taken from a human donor who received a COVID-19 vaccine.

This chain connects TRBV6-6 to TRBJ2-2; D is possibly TRBD2 (6 bases). The V gene lost 5 bases and the J gene lost 7 bases, with 8 bases spanning the gap. This CDR3 spans 12 amino acids. CDR1 is MNHNY, CDR2 SVGAGI, per germline (reference sequence). CDR3 nucleotides: TGTGCCAGCAGTCTCGGGGGCGGGGAGCTGTTTTTT. Translation: CASSLGGGELFF.

This chain links TRBV5-1 with TRBJ2-6, with 9 bases matching TRBD1. The J segment lost 6 bases and the V segment lost 2 bases, leaving 9 bases of the junction unmatched. This CDR3 contains 17 residues. The germline gives CDR1 SGHRS, CDR2 YFSETQ. The CDR3 sequence: CASSLTGTGPLANVLTF. CDR3 coding DNA: TGCGCCAGCAGCTTAACCGGGACAGGGCCTTTGGCCAACGTCCTGACTTTC. Full variable domain (remainder filled in from reference TRBV5-1 and TRBJ2-6): KAGVTQTPRYLIKTRGQQVTLSCSPISGHRSVSWYQQTPGQGLQFLFEYFSETQRNKGNFPGRFSGRQFSNSRSEMNVSTLELGDSALYLCASSLTGTGPLANVLTFGAGSRLTVL.

The chain uses TRBV7-9 and TRBJ2-1; 7 bases agree with TRBD1. The trim removed 4 bases at V and 6 bases at J, leaving 12 bases unmatched. This CDR3 has 16 residues. Germline loops: CDR1 SEHNR, CDR2 FQNEAQ (reference sequence). CDR3 sequence reads: CASSSEGTAELNEQFF. In DNA form, the CDR3 reads TGTGCCAGCAGCTCAGAAGGGACAGCTGAGCTCAATGAGCAGTTCTTC.

V is TRBV18 and J is TRBJ1-2, with 10 bases identical to TRBD1. CDR1 and CDR2 from the germline V gene are KGHSH and LQKENI. The CDR3 is made up of 15 amino acids. V gave up 3 bases and J gave up 7 bases; unmatched junction bases: 8. CDR3 amino acids: CASSPLGTGDGGYTF. The CDR3 DNA reads TGTGCCAGCTCACCGTTGGGGACAGGGGACGGTGGCTACACCTTC.

The chain joins TRBV12-5 to TRBJ1-5; the match to TRBD1 covers 7 bases. After removal of 6 bases from V and 2 bases from J, the junction contained 4 bases not matched to a gene. CDR3 size: 14 residues. CDR1 is LGHNT and CDR2 is FRNRAP in the germline V gene. CDR3 residues: CASGPGQGNQPQHF. The DNA for the CDR3 is TGTGCTAGTGGACCCGGACAGGGCAATCAGCCCCAGCATTTT.

The CDR3 loop is CASSLGTHTDTQYF. The CDR3 DNA follows: TGTGCCAGCAGCTTAGGCACCCACACAGATACGCAGTATTTT. The gene calls are TRBV7-8 and TRBJ2-3; D unresolved. Looked up from germline, CDR1 is SGHVS and CDR2 is FQNEAQ. V was trimmed by 1 base and J by 2 bases, leaving 7 bases between them. The CDR3 spans 14 residues.

This clone has just one count. The rearrangement joins TRBV5-4 to TRBJ2-7; 8 nucleotides agree with TRBD2. V shed 4 bases and J 2 bases; nucleotides not matched to a gene: 14. The CDR3 runs to 17 residues. The germline CDR1 and CDR2 sequences are SGHNT and YYREEE (reference sequence). The CDR3: CASSPGLAESVAYEQYF. CDR3 sequence (DNA): TGTGCCAGCAGCCCCGGACTAGCAGAGAGTGTAGCCTACGAGCAGTACTTC.

This clone was detected a few times. The chain joins TRBV3-1 (or the pseudogene TRBV3-2) to TRBJ2-7; D is ambiguous. Trimming left V 5 bases short and J 6 bases short, with 8 bases between. Looked up from germline, CDR1 is LGHDT and CDR2 is YNNKEL (reference sequence). The CDR3 extends over 11 amino acids. CDR3: CASSSPGEQYF. The CDR3 nucleotides read TGTGCCAGCAGCAGTCCTGGCGAGCAGTACTTC.

V and J are TRBV5-6 and TRBJ2-5, with TRBD2 identical over 8 bases. Unmatched junction bases numbered 7, after V lost 5 bases and J lost 4 bases. CDR3 size: 14 residues. CDR1 is SGHDT and CDR2 is YYEEEE in the germline V gene. As DNA, the CDR3 is TGTGCCAGCAGGTCCAGCGGGAGTGGAGAGACCCAGTACTTC. Translating it yields CASRSSGSGETQYF.

This clone was detected once. The V call is TRBV10-1, the J call TRBJ2-7, with D possibly being TRBD2 (5 bases). V gave up 6 bases and J gave up 0 bases, with 15 bases separating them. The CDR3 loop spans 15 amino acids. Germline assignment: CDR1 WNHNN and CDR2 SYGVQD (reference sequence). The CDR3 coding sequence is TGCGCCAGCAGGAAGTGTCCGGGGAGCTCCTACGAGCAGTACTTC. This encodes CASRKCPGSSYEQYF.

V and J are TRBV9 and TRBJ2-2; TRBD2 matches at 7 bases. J lost 4 bases, V lost 2 bases, and 5 bases had no gene match. Per germline, CDR1 SGDLS and CDR2 YYNGEE. The CDR3 has 15 amino acids. This CDR3 reads CASSVGTGGTGELFF. Written as DNA, the CDR3 is TGTGCCAGCAGCGTCGGGACGGGGGGCACCGGGGAGCTGTTTTTT.

J is TRBJ2-7 and V is TRBV6-5; 9 nucleotides align to TRBD2. The junction had 8 bases not matched to a gene; V was cut back by 4 bases and J by 4 bases. The V gene's germline CDR1 is MNHEY and CDR2 SVGAGI. This CDR3 has 15 amino acids. This CDR3 reads CASSSHSGGGYEQYF. In DNA, the CDR3 is TGTGCCAGCAGTTCGCATAGCGGGGGTGGGTACGAGCAGTACTTC.

This clone is medium-sized (0.01 to 0.1%) within its sample. The chain employs TRBV5-5 and TRBJ1-1; D gene ambiguous. V was trimmed by 2 bases and J by 1 base, leaving 9 bases between them. The CDR3 has 14 amino acids. Germline loops: CDR1 SGHKS, CDR2 YYEKEE (reference sequence). CDR3 DNA: TGTGCCAGCAGCTTACGGGCCCAGAACACTGAAGCTTTCTTT. Protein product: CASSLRAQNTEAFF.

The V and J genes are TRBV29-1 and TRBJ1-2; a possible D gene is TRBD1 (6 bases). V lost 2 bases and J lost 8, with 18 bases in between. The germline V gene encodes CDR1 SQVTM and CDR2 ANQGSEA. The CDR3 totals 14 residues. CDR3 sequence reads: CSVELHGGIPGYTF. Written as DNA, the CDR3 is TGCAGCGTTGAACTGCACGGGGGCATTCCCGGCTACACCTTC.

The CDR3 protein is CASSVEGTNTEAFF. In nucleotides, the CDR3 is TGTGCCAGCAGTGTTGAGGGAACAAACACTGAAGCTTTCTTT. The genes are TRBV2 and TRBJ1-1, with no clear D. Germline loops: CDR1 SNHLY, CDR2 FYNNEI. The germline V and J ends were trimmed by 4 bases and 2 bases, with 11 bases remaining between them. This CDR3 region has 14 residues.

This clone was found a few times. This sequence joins TRBV7-9 and TRBJ1-5; D gene unclear. The CDR3 length is 13 residues. Deletions cut 2 bases from V and 6 bases from J, with 8 bases between. Germline-derived CDR1 and CDR2 are SEHNR and FQNEAQ (reference sequence). The DNA for the CDR3 is TGTGCCAGCAGCTTAATGATGGGTCAGCCCCAGCATTTT. Its protein product is CASSLMMGQPQHF.